This T cell receptor beta chain was sequenced in a study of vaccination and CD4 T cells after COVID-19. Notes on this clonotype: Its antigen is undetermined.

Treatment denoted: roughly 11-day PBMC culture with coronavirus spike peptide pools or control peptides (ViraFEST assay). Positive PCR dates spanned March to December 2020, predating US Alpha, Beta and Delta variants. Study observations and caveats: Spike mono-reactive status applied to 304 of 307 vaccine-specific clones in convalescent patients.

Germline V gene data show CDR1 as MNHNS and CDR2 as SASEGT. V lost 7 bases and J lost 5; bases outside the gene matches: 9. This CDR3 contains 14 residues. The Oncomine TCR Beta short-read assay sequenced DNA from cultured CD4+ T cells. In TCRdb, the PCR reads were re-called with MiXCR into one record per CDR3 protein. The sample has around 20,000 distinct CDR3 sequences, 50% to 65% seen once. The sequence was obtained from a human donor who had recovered from COVID-19. Specimen: CD4+ T cells from blood, cultured in vitro. The chain employs TRBV6-1 and TRBJ2-7; 9 bases match TRBD1. The chain's CDR3 is CASKPGQGVHEQYF. CDR3 in DNA: TGTGCCAGCAAGCCGGGACAGGGTGTCCACGAGCAGTACTTC.